Presented here are 5 T cell receptor beta chains from one specimen sequenced in a study of human T cells and chemical hapten exposure (dated by TCRdb to 2020 to 2022). Receptor libraries were prepared by RACE. Sequencing instrument: NextSeq 500. The public sequencing data were trimmed at Q25 with fastp and processed into clonotypes with MiXCR by TCRdb, which kept only in-frame beta chains. Every CDR3 protein is listed once, alongside the most common genes and DNA of its rows. This sample is represented by around 300,000 distinct CDR3 sequences; about 7% of them were singletons. In total, the top ten clones hold 8.4% of the sample. In the paper's terms, the time point label means: patch test 1, 2 weeks after DPC sensitization. This sample's treatment or condition label indicates: therapeutic diphenylcyclopropenone sensitization with weekly scalp DPC. Sequences were derived from whole blood, sampled in connection with sensitization to the hapten diphenylcyclopropenone (DPC). These TCRs come from a woman younger than 30 with alopecia areata. Some clones in this sample may be carry-over from other donors' samples.

This clonotype was observed at least ten times. This rearrangement joins TRBV11-2 to TRBJ1-1; a weak D match, TRBD1 (6 bases). Germline V lookup: CDR1 SGHAT, CDR2 FQNNGV. V gave up 6 bases and J gave up 5 bases, with 22 bases separating them. This CDR3 contains 16 residues. The CDR3 protein is CASRNQGPRRGTEAFF. The DNA of the CDR3 is TGTGCCAGCAGGAATCAGGGGCCCCGCCGGGGGACTGAAGCTTTCTTT.

The chain recombines TRBV7-9 with TRBJ1-1; D perhaps matches TRBD1 (5 bases). This CDR3 has 14 residues. The germline gives CDR1 SEHNR, CDR2 FQNEAQ (reference sequence). V gave up 3 bases and J gave up 3 bases, with 11 bases separating them. The CDR3 here is CASSFAGRDTEAFF. The CDR3 region has the DNA TGTGCCAGCAGCTTTGCAGGGCGGGACACTGAAGCTTTCTTT.

The chain recombines TRBV3-1 with TRBJ2-7; possible D gene TRBD1, 5 bases. V shed 2 bases and J shed 7 bases, with 15 bases lying between them. This CDR3 has 14 amino acids. The germline V gene encodes CDR1 LGHDT and CDR2 YNNKEL (reference sequence). The CDR3 DNA follows: TGTGCCAGCAGCCAAATAAATAGGGGTTTGGAGCAGTACTTC. This translates into CASSQINRGLEQYF.

This clonotype was counted ten times or more. J is TRBJ2-3 and V is TRBV4-3; perhaps TRBD2 as D (7 bases). This CDR3 has 15 amino acids. Per the germline V gene, CDR1 is LGHNA and CDR2 is YSLEER. V shed 1 base and J shed 6 bases, with 14 bases lying between them. CDR3 nucleotides: TGCGCCAGCAGCCAAGTACGGGGGGCCAGGGATACGCAGTATTTT. Its translation is CASSQVRGARDTQYF.

This clonotype has a count of ten or more. The chain links TRBV6-5 to TRBJ1-1, with D possibly TRBD1 on 5 matching bases. CDR1 and CDR2 from the germline V gene are MNHEY and SVGAGI. The CDR3 has 13 residues. The germline V and J ends were trimmed by 2 bases and 3 bases, with 7 bases remaining between them. In nucleotides, the CDR3 is TGTGCCAGCAGTTACGACAGTTACACTGAAGCTTTCTTT. Translation gives CASSYDSYTEAFF.